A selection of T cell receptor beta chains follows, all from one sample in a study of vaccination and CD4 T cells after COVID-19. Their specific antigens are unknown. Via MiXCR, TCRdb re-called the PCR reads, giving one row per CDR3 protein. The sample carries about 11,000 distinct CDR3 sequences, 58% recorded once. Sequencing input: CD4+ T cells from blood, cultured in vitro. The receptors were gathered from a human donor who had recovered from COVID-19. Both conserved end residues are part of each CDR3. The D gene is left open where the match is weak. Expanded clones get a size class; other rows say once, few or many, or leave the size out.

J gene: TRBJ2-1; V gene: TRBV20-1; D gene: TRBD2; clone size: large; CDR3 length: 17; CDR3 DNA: TGCAGTGCTCCTACCCTCACAATAGCGGGGGGGCCCAATGAGCAGTTCTTC; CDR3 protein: CSAPTLTIAGGPNEQFF
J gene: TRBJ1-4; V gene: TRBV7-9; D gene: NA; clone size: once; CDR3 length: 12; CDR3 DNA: TGTGCCAGCAGCTACCAGGACCGAAAACTGTTTTTT; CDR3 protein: CASSYQDRKLFF
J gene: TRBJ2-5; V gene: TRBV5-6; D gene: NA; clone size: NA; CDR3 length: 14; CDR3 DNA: TGTGCCAGCAGCCCCTGGCAGGTAGTTGAGACCCAGTACTTC; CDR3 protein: CASSPWQVVETQYF
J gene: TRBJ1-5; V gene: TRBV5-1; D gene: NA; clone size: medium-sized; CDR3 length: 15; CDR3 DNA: TGCGCCAGCAGCTTGGATGGCCAGGGAAATCAGCCCCAGCATTTT; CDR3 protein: CASSLDGQGNQPQHF
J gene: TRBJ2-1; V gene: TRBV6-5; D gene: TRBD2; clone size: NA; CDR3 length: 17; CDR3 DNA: TGTGCCAGCAGTTACCAGTCGGGACTAGCGGGAATCAATGAGCAGTTCTTC; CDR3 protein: CASSYQSGLAGINEQFF
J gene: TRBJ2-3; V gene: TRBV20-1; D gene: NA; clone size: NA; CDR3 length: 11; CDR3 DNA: TGCAGTGCGGAGGGACTTAATACGCAGTATTTT; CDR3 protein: CSAEGLNTQYF
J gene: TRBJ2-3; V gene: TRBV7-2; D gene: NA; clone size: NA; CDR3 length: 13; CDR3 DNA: TGTGCCAGCAGTACAGCGAGGGAGTCCTCGCAGTATTTT; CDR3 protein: CASSTARESSQYF
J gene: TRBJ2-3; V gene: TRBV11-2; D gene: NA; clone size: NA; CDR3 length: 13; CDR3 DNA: TGTGCCAGCAGCTTTGAGGGGGCAGATACGCAGTATTTT; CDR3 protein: CASSFEGADTQYF
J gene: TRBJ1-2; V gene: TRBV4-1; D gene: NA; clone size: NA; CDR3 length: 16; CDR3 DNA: TGCGCCAGCAGCCTTCCTCCAGGGACGGGGGAAAATGGCTACACCTTC; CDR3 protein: CASSLPPGTGENGYTF
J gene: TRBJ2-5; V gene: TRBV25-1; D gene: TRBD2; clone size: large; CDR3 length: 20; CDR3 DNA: TGTGCCAGCAGTGATCGGCTTGGACTAGCGGGAGGCAAATACCAAGAGACCCAGTACTTC; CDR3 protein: CASSDRLGLAGGKYQETQYF
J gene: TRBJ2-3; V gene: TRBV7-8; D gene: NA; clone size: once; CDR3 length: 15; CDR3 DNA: TGTGCCAGCAGCTGGGATCCAGGGAATTCAGATACGCAGTATTTT; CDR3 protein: CASSWDPGNSDTQYF
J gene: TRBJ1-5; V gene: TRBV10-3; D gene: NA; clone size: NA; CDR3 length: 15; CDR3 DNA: TGTGCCATCAGTGCCCGGGGCGAACGGAATCAGCCCCAGCATTTT; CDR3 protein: CAISARGERNQPQHF
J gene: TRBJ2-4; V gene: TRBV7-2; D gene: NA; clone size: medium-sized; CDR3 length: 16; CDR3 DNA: TGTGCCAGCAGCTCCGAACTAACCCTAGCCAAAAACATTCAGTACTTC; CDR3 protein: CASSSELTLAKNIQYF
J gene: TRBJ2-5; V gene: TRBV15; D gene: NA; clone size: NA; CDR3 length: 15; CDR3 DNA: TGTGCCACCAGCATAATACGGGAAGGGGGAGAGACCCAGTACTTC; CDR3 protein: CATSIIREGGETQYF
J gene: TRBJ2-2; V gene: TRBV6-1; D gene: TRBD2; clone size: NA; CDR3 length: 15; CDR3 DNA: TGTGCCAGCACCGGACTAGCGATGAACACCGGGAAGCTGTTTTTT; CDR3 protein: CASTGLAMNTGKLFF
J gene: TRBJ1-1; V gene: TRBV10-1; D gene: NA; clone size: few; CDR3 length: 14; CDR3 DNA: TGCGCCAGCAGTGAGTTAACAGGGAACACTGAAGCTTTCTTT; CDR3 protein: CASSELTGNTEAFF
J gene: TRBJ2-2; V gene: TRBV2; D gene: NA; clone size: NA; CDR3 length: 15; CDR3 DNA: TGTGCCAGCAGTGAAGACGGGGACACAGCCGGGGAGCTGTTTTTT; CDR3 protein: CASSEDGDTAGELFF
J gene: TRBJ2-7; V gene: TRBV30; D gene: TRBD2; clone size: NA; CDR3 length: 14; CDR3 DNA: TGTGCCTGGAGGGGACTAGCGGGAGTCTACGAGCAGTACTTC; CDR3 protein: CAWRGLAGVYEQYF
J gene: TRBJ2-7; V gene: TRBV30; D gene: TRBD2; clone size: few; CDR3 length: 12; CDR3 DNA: TGTGCCTGGAGTTGGCGGGAGGGGCCCCAGTACTTC; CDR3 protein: CAWSWREGPQYF
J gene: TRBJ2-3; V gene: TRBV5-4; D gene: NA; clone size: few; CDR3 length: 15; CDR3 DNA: TGTGCCAGCAGCGAAACGCTCCCTACCACAGATACGCAGTATTTT; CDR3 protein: CASSETLPTTDTQYF
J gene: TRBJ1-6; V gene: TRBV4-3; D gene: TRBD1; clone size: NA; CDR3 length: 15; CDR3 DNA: TGCGCCAGCAGCCAAGGGACAGGGGGCTATTCACCCCTCCACTTT; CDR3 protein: CASSQGTGGYSPLHF
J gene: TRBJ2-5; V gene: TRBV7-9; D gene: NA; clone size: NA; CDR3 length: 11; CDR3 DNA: TGTGCCAGCAGCCGAGGCGAGACCCAGTACTTC; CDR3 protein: CASSRGETQYF
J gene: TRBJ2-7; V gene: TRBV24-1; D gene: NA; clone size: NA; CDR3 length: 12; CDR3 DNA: TGTGCCACCAGTGCCCAGGGACGCGAGCAGTACTTC; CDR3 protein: CATSAQGREQYF
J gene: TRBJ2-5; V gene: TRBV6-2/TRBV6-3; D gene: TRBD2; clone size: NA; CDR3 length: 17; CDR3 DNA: TGTGCCAGCAGTTATGTTGTCGGGCGGGGGAATGAAGAGACCCAGTACTTC; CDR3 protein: CASSYVVGRGNEETQYF
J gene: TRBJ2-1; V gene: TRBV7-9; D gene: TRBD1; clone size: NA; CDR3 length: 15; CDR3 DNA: TGTGCCAGCAGCCCCTGGACAGGAATCTTCAATGAGCAGTTCTTC; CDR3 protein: CASSPWTGIFNEQFF
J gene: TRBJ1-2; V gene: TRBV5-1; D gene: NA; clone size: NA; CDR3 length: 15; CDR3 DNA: TGCGCCAGCAGCTTGGACAGCAGGTCTAACTATGGCTACACCTTC; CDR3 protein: CASSLDSRSNYGYTF
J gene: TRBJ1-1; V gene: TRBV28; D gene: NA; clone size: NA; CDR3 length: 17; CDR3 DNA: TGTGCCAGCACCTTACGTGGCGCGGGTGGTGTCTTCGCTGAAGCTTTCTTT; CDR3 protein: CASTLRGAGGVFAEAFF
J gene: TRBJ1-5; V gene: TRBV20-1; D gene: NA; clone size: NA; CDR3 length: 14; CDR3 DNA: TGCAGTGCTAGGGAACGACAGGCACGGGGGCCCCAGCATTTT; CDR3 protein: CSARERQARGPQHF
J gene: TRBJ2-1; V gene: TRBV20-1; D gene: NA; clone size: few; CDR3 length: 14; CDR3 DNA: TGCAGTGCTAGCCCTTTGCGGCGAGTGTCGGGGCAGTTCTTC; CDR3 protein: CSASPLRRVSGQFF
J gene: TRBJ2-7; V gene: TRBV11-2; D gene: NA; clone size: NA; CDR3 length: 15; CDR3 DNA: TGTGCCAGCAGCCCAGGGGTTGGCCTAACCTACGAGCAGTACTTC; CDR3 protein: CASSPGVGLTYEQYF
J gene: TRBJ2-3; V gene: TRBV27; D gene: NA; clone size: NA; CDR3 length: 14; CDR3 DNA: TGTGCCAGCAGTGCGGGTCAGTTCTGGGATACGCAGTATTTT; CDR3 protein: CASSAGQFWDTQYF
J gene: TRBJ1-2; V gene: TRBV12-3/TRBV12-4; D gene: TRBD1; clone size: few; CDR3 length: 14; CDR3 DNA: TGTGCCAGCAGTTTTGGACAGGGGGCGCATGGCTACACCTTC; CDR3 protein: CASSFGQGAHGYTF
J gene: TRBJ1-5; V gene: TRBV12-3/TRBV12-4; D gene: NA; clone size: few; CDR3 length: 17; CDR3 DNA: TGTGCCAGCAGTACAACGGGTGGAGCGTCGTGGAATCAGCCCCAGCATTTT; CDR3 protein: CASSTTGGASWNQPQHF
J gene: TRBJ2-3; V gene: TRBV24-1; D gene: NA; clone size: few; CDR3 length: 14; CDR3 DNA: TGTGCCACCAGTGAAGGGCCGTACACAGATACGCAGTATTTT; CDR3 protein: CATSEGPYTDTQYF
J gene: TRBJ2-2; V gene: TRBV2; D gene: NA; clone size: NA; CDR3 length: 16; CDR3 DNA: TGTGCCAGCAGTGAAGCGTGGACAGCCAACACCGGGGAGCTGTTTTTT; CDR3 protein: CASSEAWTANTGELFF
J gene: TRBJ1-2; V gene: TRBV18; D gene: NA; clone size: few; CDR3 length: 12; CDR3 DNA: TGTGCCAGCTCACCACCGTCAGGTGGCTACACCTTC; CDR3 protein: CASSPPSGGYTF
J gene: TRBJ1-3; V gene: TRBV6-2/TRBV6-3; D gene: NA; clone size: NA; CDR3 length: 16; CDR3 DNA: TGTGCCAGCAGCCAAACCAACAGGCTCTCTGGAAACACCATATATTTT; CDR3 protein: CASSQTNRLSGNTIYF
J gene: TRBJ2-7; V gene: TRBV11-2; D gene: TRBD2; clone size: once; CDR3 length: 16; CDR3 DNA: TGTGCCAGCAGCTCCCATAGCGGGAGTGGCTCCTACGAGCAGTACTTC; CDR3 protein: CASSSHSGSGSYEQYF
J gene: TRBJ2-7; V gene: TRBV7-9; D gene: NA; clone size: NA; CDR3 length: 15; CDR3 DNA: TGTGCCAGCAGCTTAGGGGACTTCCCCGACTACGAGCAGTACTTC; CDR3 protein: CASSLGDFPDYEQYF
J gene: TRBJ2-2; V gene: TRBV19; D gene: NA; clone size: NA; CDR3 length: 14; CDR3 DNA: TGTGCCCCATGGGGGCAGATTTACACCGGGGAGCTGTTTTTT; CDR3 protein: CAPWGQIYTGELFF
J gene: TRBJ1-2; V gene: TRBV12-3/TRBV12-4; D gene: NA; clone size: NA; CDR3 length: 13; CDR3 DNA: TGTGCCAGCAGTTTTGCAAGGCACTATGGCTACACCTTC; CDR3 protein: CASSFARHYGYTF
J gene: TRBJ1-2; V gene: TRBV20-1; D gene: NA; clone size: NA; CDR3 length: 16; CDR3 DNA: TGCAGTGCTCGACTTTTGATCATCGGGGCGAACTATGGCTACACCTTC; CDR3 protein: CSARLLIIGANYGYTF
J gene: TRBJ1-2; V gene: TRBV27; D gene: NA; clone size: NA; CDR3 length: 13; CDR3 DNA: TGTGCCAGCAGTTTTCGGAGCAACTATGGCTACACCTTC; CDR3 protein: CASSFRSNYGYTF
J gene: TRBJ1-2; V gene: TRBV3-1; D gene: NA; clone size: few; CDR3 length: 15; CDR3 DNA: TGTGCCAGCAGCCAGGGGGGCCAGGGTGGCTATGGCTACACCTTC; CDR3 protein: CASSQGGQGGYGYTF
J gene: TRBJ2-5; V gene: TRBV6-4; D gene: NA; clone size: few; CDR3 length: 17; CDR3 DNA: TGTGCCAGCAGTGACAAGGGTAGGAGTTTAGCCGAAGAGACCCAGTACTTC; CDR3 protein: CASSDKGRSLAEETQYF